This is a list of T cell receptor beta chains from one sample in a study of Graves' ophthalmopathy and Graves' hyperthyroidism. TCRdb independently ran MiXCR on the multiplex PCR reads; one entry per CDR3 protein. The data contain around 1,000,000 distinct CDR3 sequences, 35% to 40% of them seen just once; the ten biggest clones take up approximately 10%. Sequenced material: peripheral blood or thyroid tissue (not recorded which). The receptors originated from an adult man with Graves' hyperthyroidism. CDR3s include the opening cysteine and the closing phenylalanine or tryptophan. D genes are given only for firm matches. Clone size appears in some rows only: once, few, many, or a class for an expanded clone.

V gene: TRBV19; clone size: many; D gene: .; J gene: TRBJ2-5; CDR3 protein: CATRTAETQYF; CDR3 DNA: TGTGCCACTAGGACAGCAGAGACCCAGTACTTC
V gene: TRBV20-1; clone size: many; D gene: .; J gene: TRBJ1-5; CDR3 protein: CSAHTQESGNQPQHF; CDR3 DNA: TGCAGTGCCCATACACAGGAAAGCGGCAATCAGCCCCAGCATTTT
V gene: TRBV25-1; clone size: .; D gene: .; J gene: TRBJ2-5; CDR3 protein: CASGGTGAQYF; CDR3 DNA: TGTGCCAGCGGAGGGACGGGGGCCCAGTACTTC
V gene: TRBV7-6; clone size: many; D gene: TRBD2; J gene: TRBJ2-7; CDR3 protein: CASSSLMGGGPYEQYF; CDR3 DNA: TGTGCCAGCAGCTCCTTGATGGGCGGGGGGCCCTACGAGCAGTACTTC
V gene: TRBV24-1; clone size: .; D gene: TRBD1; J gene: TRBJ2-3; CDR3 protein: CATSDPGQDTDTQYF; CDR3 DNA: TGTGCCACCAGTGACCCAGGACAGGACACAGATACGCAGTATTTT
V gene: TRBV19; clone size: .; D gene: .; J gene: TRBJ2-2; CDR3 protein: CATKSDAGELFF; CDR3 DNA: TGTGCCACTAAAAGTGACGCCGGGGAGCTGTTTTTT
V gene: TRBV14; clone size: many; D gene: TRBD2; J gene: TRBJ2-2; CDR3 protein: CASSQGAGAGELFF; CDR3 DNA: TGTGCCAGCAGCCAAGGAGCGGGAGCCGGGGAGCTGTTTTTT
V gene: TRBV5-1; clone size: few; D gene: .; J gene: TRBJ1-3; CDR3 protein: CASSLAAASSGNTIYF; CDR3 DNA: TGCGCCAGCAGCTTAGCGGCAGCCAGCTCTGGAAACACCATATATTTT
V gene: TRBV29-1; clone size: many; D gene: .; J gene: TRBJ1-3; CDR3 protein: CSVVTGSSGNTIYF; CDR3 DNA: TGCAGCGTTGTAACAGGGAGCTCTGGAAACACCATATATTTT
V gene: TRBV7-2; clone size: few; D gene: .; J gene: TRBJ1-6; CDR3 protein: CASSQTGHSPLHF; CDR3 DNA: TGTGCCAGCAGTCAAACGGGGCATTCACCCCTCCACTTT
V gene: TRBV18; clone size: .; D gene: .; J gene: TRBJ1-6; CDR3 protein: CASSPQEINSPLHF; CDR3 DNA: TGTGCCAGCTCACCACAGGAGATTAATTCACCCCTCCACTTT
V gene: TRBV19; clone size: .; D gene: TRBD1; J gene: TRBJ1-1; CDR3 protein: CATIWTGGETEAFF; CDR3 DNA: TGTGCCACCATATGGACAGGGGGCGAAACTGAAGCTTTCTTT
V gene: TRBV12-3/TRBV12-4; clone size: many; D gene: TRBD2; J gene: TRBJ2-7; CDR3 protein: CASTPGTTTYEQYF; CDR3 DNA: TGTGCCAGCACCCCCGGGACTACCACCTACGAGCAGTACTTC
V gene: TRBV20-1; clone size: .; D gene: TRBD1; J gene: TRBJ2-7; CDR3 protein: CSAKALTGDYEQYF; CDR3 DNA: TGCAGTGCTAAGGCCCTGACAGGGGATTACGAGCAGTACTTC
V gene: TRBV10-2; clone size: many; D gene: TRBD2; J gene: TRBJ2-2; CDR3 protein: CASSLRAGGPNTGELFF; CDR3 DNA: TGCGCCAGCAGTCTCAGAGCGGGAGGGCCGAACACCGGGGAGCTGTTTTTT
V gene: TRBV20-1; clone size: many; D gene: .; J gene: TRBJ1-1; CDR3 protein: CSARQYSNTEAFF; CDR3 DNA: TGCAGTGCTAGACAGTATTCGAACACTGAAGCTTTCTTT
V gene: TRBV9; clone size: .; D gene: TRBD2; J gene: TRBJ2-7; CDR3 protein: CASSVDGAAGGTYEQYF; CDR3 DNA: TGTGCCAGCAGCGTAGATGGGGCAGCGGGGGGCACCTACGAGCAGTACTTC
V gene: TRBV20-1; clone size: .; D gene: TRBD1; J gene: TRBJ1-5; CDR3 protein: CSARVETGGRQPQHF; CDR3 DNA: TGCAGTGCTAGAGTAGAGACAGGGGGCCGTCAGCCCCAGCATTTT
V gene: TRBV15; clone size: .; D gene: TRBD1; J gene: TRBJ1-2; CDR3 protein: CATSDYDRVEGYTF; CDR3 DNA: TGTGCCACCAGTGACTATGACAGGGTGGAGGGCTACACCTTC
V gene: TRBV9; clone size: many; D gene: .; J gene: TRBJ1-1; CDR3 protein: CASSGRLNTEAFF; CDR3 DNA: TGTGCCAGCAGCGGACGGCTGAACACTGAAGCTTTCTTT
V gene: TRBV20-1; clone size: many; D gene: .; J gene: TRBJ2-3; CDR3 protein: CSAPQAATQYF; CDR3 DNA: TGCAGTGCTCCTCAGGCAGCCACGCAGTATTTT
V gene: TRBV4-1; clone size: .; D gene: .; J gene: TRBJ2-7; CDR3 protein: CASSQGRAASSYEQYF; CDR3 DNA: TGCGCCAGCAGCCAAGGCCGGGCCGCGAGCTCCTACGAGCAGTACTTC
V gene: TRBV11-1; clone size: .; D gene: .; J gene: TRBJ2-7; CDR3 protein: CASSLAASWESEQYF; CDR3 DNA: TGTGCCAGCAGCTTAGCCGCTAGTTGGGAGTCCGAGCAGTACTTC
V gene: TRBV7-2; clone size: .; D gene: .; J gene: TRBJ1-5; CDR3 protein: CASSLESRATGQPQHF; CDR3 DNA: TGTGCCAGCAGCTTAGAATCCCGGGCTACCGGTCAGCCCCAGCATTTT
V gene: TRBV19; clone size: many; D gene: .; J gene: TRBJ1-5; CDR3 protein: CASSVGQASNQPQHF; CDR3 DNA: TGTGCCAGTAGTGTTGGCCAGGCCAGCAATCAGCCCCAGCATTTT
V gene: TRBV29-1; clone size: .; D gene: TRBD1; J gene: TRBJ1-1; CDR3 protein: CSVEGWTGVMNTEAFF; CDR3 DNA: TGCAGCGTTGAAGGATGGACAGGGGTCATGAACACTGAAGCTTTCTTT
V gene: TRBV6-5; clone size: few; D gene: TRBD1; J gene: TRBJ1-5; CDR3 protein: CASRTGQGSQPQHF; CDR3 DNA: TGTGCCAGCAGAACCGGACAGGGCAGTCAGCCCCAGCATTTT